The 22 T cell receptor beta chains below come from one sample, sequenced in a study of blood T cell repertoires in COVID-19. TCRdb's copy holds only in-frame clones and misses some; the assay was immunoSEQ multiplex PCR. The top ten clones hold over 8% of a sample with about 42,000 clones, around 89% of them seen once. Sequencing used peripheral blood. All receptors derive from a man between 25 and 39 years old with active or convalescent COVID-19.

The chain is built from TRBV12-3 or TRBV12-4 and TRBJ1-1; D ambiguous. V was cut by 2 bases and J by 1 base, with 5 bases left in between. This CDR3 region has 13 residues. The CDR3 DNA reads as TGTGCCAGCAGTTTACAGGCGAACACTGAAGCTTTCTTT. Its translation: CASSLQANTEAFF.

This rearrangement joins TRBV28 to TRBJ2-1; 11 nucleotides match TRBD2. Germline-derived CDR1 and CDR2 are MDHEN and SYDVKM. CDR3 length: 16 residues. J gave up 5 bases and V 6 bases, and 9 bases lay outside the gene matches. In DNA, the CDR3 is TGTGCCAGCAGCTACCTAACTAGCGGGAGAAACAATGAGCAGTTCTTC. Translated: CASSYLTSGRNNEQFF. Together with reference TRBV28 and TRBJ2-1, the CDR3 gives the full variable domain: DVKVTQSSRYLVKRTGEKVFLECVQDMDHENMFWYRQDPGLGLRLIYFSYDVKMKEKGDIPEGYSVSREKKERFSLILESASTNQTSMYLCASSYLTSGRNNEQFFGPGTRLTVL.

This chain uses TRBV28 with TRBJ1-2; 8 bases fit TRBD1. The CDR3 runs 15 residues. V dropped 3 bases and J dropped 4; count of bases not matched to a gene: 7. Germline assignment: CDR1 MDHEN and CDR2 SYDVKM. CDR3 region: CASSFSRGLGYGYTF. CDR3 in DNA: TGTGCCAGCAGTTTCTCCAGGGGGCTCGGCTATGGCTACACCTTC.

The chain combines TRBV27 with TRBJ2-2; possible D gene TRBD2, 6 bases. Between the trimmed V and J ends, which lost 8 bases and 4 bases, there was a span of 8 bases. From germline, CDR1 is MNHEY and CDR2 SMNVEV (reference sequence). The CDR3 length is 12 residues. The CDR3 sequence is CASGGRTGELFF. The CDR3 nucleotides read TGTGCCAGCGGAGGGCGCACCGGGGAGCTGTTTTTT.

The chain recombines TRBV29-1 with TRBJ2-3; 8 bases line up with TRBD1. Germline V gene data show CDR1 as SQVTM and CDR2 as ANQGSEA. V was pared by 4 bases and J by 3 bases, with 9 bases of the junction left unmatched. This CDR3 region has 15 residues. The DNA of the CDR3 is TGCAGCGTTGTGCCCCGTACAGGGGGTACAGATACGCAGTATTTT. Its translation is CSVVPRTGGTDTQYF.

This sequence joins TRBV29-1 and TRBJ1-5; the D gene is possibly TRBD1 (5 bases). The germline V gene encodes CDR1 SQVTM and CDR2 ANQGSEA. The ends were cut back, 4 bases at V and 3 bases at J, with 10 bases in the middle. The CDR3 has 13 amino acids. The DNA of the CDR3 is TGCAGCGTTGGGGAGGGGCCCAATCAGCCCCAGCATTTT. Its translation: CSVGEGPNQPQHF. The variable domain in full, with the rest retrieved from reference TRBV29-1 and TRBJ1-5, is SAVISQKPSRDICQRGTSLTIQCQVDSQVTMMFWYRQQPGQSLTLIATANQGSEATYESGFVIDKFPISRPNLTFSTLTVSNMSPEDSSIYLCSVGEGPNQPQHFGDGTRLSIL.

This clone was seen more than once but under ten times. V is TRBV3-1 (or the pseudogene TRBV3-2) and J is TRBJ2-2, with 7 bases identical to TRBD2. The junction had 9 bases not matched to a gene; V was cut back by 0 bases and J by 2 bases. This CDR3 is 18 amino acids long. Germline CDR1 and CDR2: LGHDT and YNNKEL (reference sequence). The CDR3 sequence is CASSQDLLAPINTGELFF. As DNA, the CDR3 is TGTGCCAGCAGCCAAGATTTACTAGCGCCGATAAACACCGGGGAGCTGTTTTTT.

CDR3 amino acids: CASSLFYSYEQYF. The CDR3 DNA follows: TGTGCCAGCAGTTTGTTCTACTCCTACGAGCAGTACTTC. The genes are TRBV27 and TRBJ2-7; no reliable D call. The CDR3 spans 13 residues. V was shortened by 3 bases and J by 0 bases, with 6 bases between the two germline ends. Per the germline V gene, CDR1 is MNHEY and CDR2 is SMNVEV (reference sequence).

CDR3 sequence: CASTLGTGTSASPFF. CDR3 nucleotides: TGTGCCAGCACTCTCGGGACAGGGACTAGCGCTAGTCCGTTCTTC. This chain uses TRBV6-5 with TRBJ2-1; tentatively, D is TRBD2 (10 bases). There are 15 residues in the CDR3. Per the germline V gene, CDR1 is MNHEY and CDR2 is SVGAGI. V lost 7 bases and J lost 15, with 28 bases in between.

This chain joins TRBV6-5 and TRBJ1-3; tentatively, D is TRBD1 (6 bases). V was trimmed by 6 bases and J by 2 bases, leaving 14 bases between them. This CDR3 is built from 15 residues. The V gene's germline CDR1 is MNHEY and CDR2 SVGAGI. The CDR3 reads CASSPWGTTGNTIYF. For the CDR3, the DNA is TGTGCCAGCAGCCCCTGGGGGACAACTGGAAACACCATATATTTT.

The gene calls are TRBV7-2 and TRBJ1-3; the D is unclear. The V and J ends lost 1 base and 7 bases respectively, with 8 bases between them. This CDR3 comprises 13 residues. Germline loops: CDR1 SGHTA, CDR2 FQGNSA. The CDR3 loop is CASSLEVGNTIYF. In DNA form, the CDR3 reads TGTGCCAGCAGCTTAGAAGTCGGGAACACCATATATTTT.

The J gene is TRBJ1-6, the V gene TRBV3-1 (or the pseudogene TRBV3-2), with D unresolved. This CDR3 is built from 15 residues. CDR1 and CDR2 from the germline V gene are LGHDT and YNNKEL (reference sequence). V was pared by 1 base and J by 4 bases, with 8 bases between. The CDR3 DNA reads TGTGCCAGCAGCCAAGGGCGGGGTTATAATTCACCCCTCCACTTT. Translated: CASSQGRGYNSPLHF.

The chain has TRBV7-8 and TRBJ1-5; D is possibly TRBD1 (5 bases). Germline V gene lookup returns CDR1 SGHVS and CDR2 FQNEAQ. The CDR3 has 13 residues. Trimming took off 5 bases at V and 6 bases at J, with 11 bases between the two ends. This CDR3 is CASSAGSGQPQHF. The CDR3 bases are TGTGCCAGCAGCGCAGGGTCGGGTCAGCCCCAGCATTTT.

V usage is TRBV6-6 and J usage is TRBJ1-1; 7 bases line up with TRBD1. CDR3 length equals 13 residues. V shed 6 bases and J 1 base; nucleotides not matched to a gene: 2. The V gene's germline CDR1 is MNHNY and CDR2 SVGAGI (reference sequence). CDR3 amino acids: CASRWTGNTEAFF. CDR3 nucleotide sequence: TGTGCCAGCAGGTGGACAGGGAACACTGAAGCTTTCTTT.

This clone was counted a single time. The gene calls are TRBV12-2 and TRBJ1-5; no check of the table's D call, TRBD1, against the DNA was made. TRBV12-2 is tagged as a pseudogene. CDR3 length equals 17 residues. This chain's CDR3 is CASRLAETNRGGQPQHF. CDR3 sequence (DNA): TGTGCAAGTCGCTTAGCGGAGACCAACAGGGGTGGTCAGCCCCAGCATTTT.

This clone was seen a few times. This chain links TRBV18 with TRBJ1-1, with D tentatively TRBD1 (6 bases). Per the germline V gene, CDR1 is KGHSH and CDR2 is LQKENI. The CDR3 has 16 residues. The germline V and J ends were trimmed by 4 bases and 6 bases, with 21 bases remaining between them. In DNA form, the CDR3 reads TGTGCCAGCTCACAACGGACAGCTATCCAACACTCTGAAGCTTTCTTT. This codes for CASSQRTAIQHSEAFF.

This clone was observed a handful of times. The V and J genes are TRBV30 and TRBJ1-6, with TRBD1 matching over 8 bases. The CDR3 extends over 13 amino acids. V dropped 7 bases and J dropped 10; count of bases not matched to a gene: 9. Germline V gene lookup returns CDR1 GTSNPN and CDR2 SVGIG (reference sequence). The CDR3 region is CASSGTGGSPLHF. In DNA form, the CDR3 reads TGTGCCTCCAGCGGGACAGGAGGGTCACCCCTCCACTTT.

J is TRBJ2-2 and V is TRBV28, with 9 bases identical to TRBD1. Germline-derived CDR1 and CDR2 are MDHEN and SYDVKM. Losses at the gene ends were 7 bases for V and 7 bases for J; bases not matched to a gene: 16. The CDR3 has 17 residues. The CDR3 reads CASTKSGTGFSGGELFF. CDR3 nucleotide sequence: TGTGCCAGCACTAAATCCGGGACAGGGTTTTCGGGCGGGGAGCTGTTTTTT.

V gene TRBV19 combines with J gene TRBJ2-3, with D perhaps matching TRBD2 (5 bases). The V end lost 2 bases, the J end lost 0 bases, and 12 bases lay between the germline ends. The CDR3 has 16 amino acids. CDR1 is LNHDA, CDR2 SQIVND, per germline (reference sequence). This CDR3 is CASSIRGSASTDTQYF. CDR3 in DNA: TGTGCCAGTAGTATACGGGGATCCGCCAGCACAGATACGCAGTATTTT. Based on the CDR3 plus reference TRBV19 and TRBJ2-3, the full variable domain is DGGITQSPKYLFRKEGQNVTLSCEQNLNHDAMYWYRQDPGQGLRLIYYSQIVNDFQKGDIAEGYSVSREKKESFPLTVTSAQKNPTAFYLCASSIRGSASTDTQYFGPGTRLTVL.

This sequence joins TRBV7-2 and TRBJ2-5; possibly TRBD2 for D (5 bases). V lost 4 bases to trimming and J lost 7 bases, with 16 bases between them. The CDR3 is 14 residues long. CDR1 is SGHTA and CDR2 is FQGNSA in the germline V gene. CDR3: CASSSVIAYGTQYF. CDR3 DNA sequence: TGTGCCAGCAGCTCCGTCATAGCGTATGGGACCCAGTACTTC.

V gene TRBV16 combines with J gene TRBJ1-1; tentatively, D is TRBD1 (5 bases). The germline V gene encodes CDR1 KGHSY and CDR2 FQNENV. This CDR3 has 16 residues. Trimming shortened V by 4 bases and J by 0 bases, and 15 bases separated the two germline ends. In DNA, the CDR3 is TGTGCCAGCAGCCCAACTTCGGGGGGGTTGAACACTGAAGCTTTCTTT. This sequence encodes CASSPTSGGLNTEAFF.

This clone was recorded only once. The chain employs TRBV13 and TRBJ2-7; TRBD1 agrees at 11 bases. This CDR3 is built from 14 residues. Germline values: CDR1 PRHDT, CDR2 FYEKMQ (reference sequence). The DNA of the CDR3 is TGTGCCAGCAGCATAGGACAGGGGGCTTACGAGCAGTACGTC. This gives the protein CASSIGQGAYEQYV.